One and the same sample provided the 21 T cell receptor beta chains below, sequenced in a study of tumor and adjacent non-tumor tissue in lung cancer. RNA was extracted from bulk tissue without any cell sorting. This non-tumor lung sample came from over 3 cm beyond the tumor edge. Three rounds of nested PCR, following a modified ARM-PCR protocol, produced the TCRbeta library. TCRdb re-called the multiplex PCR reads with MiXCR, one entry per CDR3 protein. The sample gives 75,000 to 80,000 distinct CDR3 sequences, less than 85% of which show up once; under 40% is in the top ten. The material sequenced was distant non-tumor lung tissue. Receptor source: a man between 65 and 85 years old with non-small cell lung cancer.

On this clonotype itself: Being one base from a much bigger clone, this may be a read error. The V gene is TRBV12-3 or TRBV12-4, the J gene TRBJ2-1; a possible D gene is TRBD2 (6 bases). The CDR3 loop spans 15 amino acids. In DNA form, the CDR3 reads TGTGCCAGCAGTCCAGCGGGTGGCTCCTACAATGAGCACTTCTTC. Residues: CASSPAGGSYNEHFF.

This clonotype has just one count. One end of the junction does not line up with germline, which may come from a read error. The rearrangement uses TRBV28 and TRBJ2-5; D may be TRBD2 (6 bases). The CDR3 has 16 residues. The germline gives CDR1 MDHEN, CDR2 SYDVKM. The CDR3 sequence is CPSSFRNGSLQETQYF. The CDR3 DNA follows: TGTCCCAGCAGTTTTCGGAACGGGAGTCTCCAAGAGACCCAGTACTTC.

The count of this clonotype is one. The junction and the germline gene differ at one end; a read error may be behind it. The rearrangement uses TRBV12-3 or TRBV12-4 and TRBJ2-2; D is undetermined. CDR3 size: 15 residues. The CDR3 loop reads CTSSPQYGHAGELFF. The DNA for the CDR3 is TGTACCAGCAGTCCCCAATATGGGCACGCCGGGGAGCTGTTTTTT.

This clonotype was counted a single time. One junction end does not reproduce the germline sequence, and a read error may be involved. The V and J genes are TRBV12-3 or TRBV12-4 and TRBJ1-2, with D perhaps TRBD1 (5 bases). This CDR3 is built from 14 residues. This chain's CDR3 is CASSQWGRYYSYTF. CDR3 sequence (DNA): TGTGCCAGCAGCCAGTGGGGCAGATACTATAGCTACACCTTC.

Turning to this clonotype: At one end the junction does not follow the germline gene, possibly because of a read error. V is TRBV6-5 and J is TRBJ2-3; 10 bases align to TRBD2. CDR1 and CDR2 (germline): MNHEY, SVGAGI. The CDR3 has 14 amino acids. DNA of the CDR3: TGTGCCAGCAGCATCACTAGCGGGGCGAATACGCAATATTTT. The encoded protein is CASSITSGANTQYF.

Concerning this clonotype: Germline and junction disagree at one end, which may indicate a read error. This chain joins TRBV11-2 and TRBJ2-2; possibly TRBD1 for D (6 bases). The germline CDR1 and CDR2 sequences are SGHAT and FQNNGV. This CDR3 has 16 amino acids. The chain's CDR3 is CARSFRTDPSPGELFF. In nucleotides, the CDR3 is TGTGCCCGCAGCTTTCGGACAGACCCTTCCCCCGGGGAGCTGTTTTTT. The variable domain in full, with the rest retrieved from reference TRBV11-2 and TRBJ2-2, is EAGVAQSPRYKIIEKRQSVAFWCNPISGHATLYWYQQILGQGPKLLIQFQNNGVVDDSQLPKDRFSAERLKGVDSTLKIQPAKLEDSAVYLCARSFRTDPSPGELFFGEGSRLTVL.

The V and J genes are TRBV13 and TRBJ2-7, with D perhaps TRBD2 (5 bases). V gave up 7 bases and J gave up 5 bases, with 15 bases separating them. CDR3 size: 13 residues. Looked up from germline, CDR1 is PRHDT and CDR2 is FYEKMQ (reference sequence). DNA for the CDR3: TGTGCCAGCACCTCAACCACGGAGGACGAGCAGTACTTC. Its translation: CASTSTTEDEQYF.

The V call is TRBV4-2, the J call TRBJ1-6, with unresolved D. The CDR3 consists of 15 residues. The ends were cut back, 2 bases at V and 10 bases at J, with 15 bases in the middle. Germline V CDR1 and CDR2: LGHNA, YNFKEQ. Here the CDR3 reads CASSQFGLLGSPLHF. In DNA form, the CDR3 reads TGTGCCAGCAGCCAATTCGGACTGCTCGGGTCACCCCTCCACTTT.

About this clonotype itself: The CDR3 ends on some other residue instead of the conserved phenylalanine or tryptophan, so this is likely a read error. The chain uses TRBV29-1 and TRBJ2-5; tentatively, D is TRBD1 (6 bases). The germline CDR1 and CDR2 sequences are SQVTM and ANQGSEA. V shed 7 bases and J shed 3 bases, with 24 bases lying between them. The CDR3 length is 16 residues. CDR3 coding DNA: TGCAGCGCCGTGACCTACCTCCAGACAGGTAAAGAGACCCAGTACTCC. Residues: CSAVTYLQTGKETQYS.

This clonotype was seen a handful of times. The chain joins TRBV11-3 to TRBJ2-2; D is possibly TRBD1 or TRBD2 (6 bases each). CDR1 SGHNT and CDR2 YENEEA come from the germline V gene. Trimming left V 9 bases short and J 14 bases short, with 31 bases between. The CDR3 spans 16 residues. In DNA, the CDR3 is TGTGCCAGTAGCGGCCGGGCGGTACCGGGGGCCGGGAAACTGTTTTTT. This codes for CASSGRAVPGAGKLFF.

On this clonotype: Given a much more abundant clone one base away, this may be a read error. The genes are TRBV28 and TRBJ1-6; D is uncertain. Trimming took off 8 bases at V and 0 bases at J, with 23 bases between the two ends. The CDR3 has 19 residues. Germline assignment: CDR1 MDHEN and CDR2 SYDVKM. CDR3 bases: TGTGCCAGCCGCTCGAGGGAAGGGTGGGATAGCTCCTATAATTCACCCCTCCACTTT. This codes for CASRSREGWDSSYNSPLHF.

In its sample, this clonotype was seen many times. The V call is TRBV6-6, the J call TRBJ1-5, with D maybe TRBD1 (5 bases). This CDR3 is built from 14 residues. The V gene's germline CDR1 is MNHNY and CDR2 SVGAGI (reference sequence). The V end was cut by 6 bases, the J end by 2 bases, with 11 bases between. CDR3 sequence: CASRGGWGNQPQHF. As DNA, the CDR3 is TGTGCCAGCAGGGGGGGATGGGGCAATCAGCCCCAGCATTTT.

As to this clonotype: The junction shows a germline mismatch at one end, possibly a read error. CDR3 DNA: TGTGCCATCAGTGCGTCCGACAGGAACACTGAAACTTTCTTT. Its protein product is CAISASDRNTETFF. This chain connects TRBV10-3 to TRBJ1-1; weak D call: TRBD1 (6 bases). Germline CDR1 and CDR2: ENHRY and SYGVKD. CDR3 length: 14 amino acids.

As regards this clonotype: Mismatch with germline at one junction end may stem from a read error. The V gene is TRBV6-6, the J gene TRBJ1-2, with D maybe TRBD1 (6 bases). There are 14 residues in the CDR3. Germline lookup yields CDR1 MNHNY and CDR2 SVGAGI (reference sequence). CDR3: CAGSSRQVSRRYTF. The CDR3 nucleotides read TGTGCCGGCAGCTCTAGACAGGTCTCAAGGCGCTACACCTTC.

The chain combines TRBV5-5 with TRBJ1-1; D unresolved. CDR1 and CDR2 (germline): SGHKS, YYEKEE (reference sequence). Trimming took off 0 bases at V and 4 bases at J, with 13 bases between the two ends. The CDR3 length is 15 residues. CDR3 amino acids: CASSLERIMITEAFF. In DNA, the CDR3 is TGTGCCAGCAGCTTGGAACGGATCATGATCACTGAAGCTTTCTTT. Complete variable domain (other parts from reference TRBV5-5 and TRBJ1-1): DAGVTQSPTHLIKTRGQQVTLRCSPISGHKSVSWYQQVLGQGPQFIFQYYEKEERGRGNFPDRFSARQFPNYSSELNVNALLLGDSALYLCASSLERIMITEAFFGQGTRLTVV.

DNA of the CDR3: TGCGCCAGGAGCGGGGGACAAGGTTTGAGTGAGCAGTTCTTC. Protein sequence: CARSGGQGLSEQFF. The gene calls are TRBV5-1 and TRBJ2-1, with 8 bases aligning to TRBD2. V gave up 8 bases and J gave up 9 bases; unmatched junction bases: 13. From germline, CDR1 is SGHRS and CDR2 YFSETQ. The CDR3 sequence is 14 residues long.

As for this clonotype: Its ends do not fully match the called genes, so a read error is possible. This chain uses TRBV30 with TRBJ1-1; no clear D gene. This CDR3 is 13 amino acids long. Germline CDR1 GTSNPN, CDR2 SVGIG (reference sequence). CDR3 nucleotide sequence: TGTGCCTGGATCAGGACTGGGAACACTGAAACTTTCTTT. The encoded protein is CAWIRTGNTETFF.

This clonotype was detected many times. The chain recombines TRBV6-6 with TRBJ2-1; D is unresolved. From germline, CDR1 is MNHNY and CDR2 SVGAGI (reference sequence). The V end was cut by 0 bases, the J end by 6 bases, with 3 bases between. CDR3 length: 12 residues. CDR3 nucleotide sequence: TGTGCCAGCAGTTACTCGACCAATGAGCAGTTCTTC. Translated: CASSYSTNEQFF.

This rearrangement joins TRBV25-1 to TRBJ1-3; 7 nucleotides align to TRBD1. There are 17 residues in the CDR3. Losses at the gene ends were 2 bases for V and 3 bases for J; bases not matched to a gene: 10. Germline V lookup: CDR1 MGHDK, CDR2 SYGVNS. The DNA of the CDR3 is TGTGCCAGCAGTGAAGGGGACAGCTTCTACTTTGGAAACACCATATATTTT. Residues: CASSEGDSFYFGNTIYF.

This clonotype was seen at least ten times. The rearrangement uses TRBV30 and TRBJ2-1; perhaps TRBD2 as D (6 bases). Between the trimmed V and J ends, which lost 0 bases and 8 bases, there was a span of 14 bases. Germline V gene data show CDR1 as GTSNPN and CDR2 as SVGIG (reference sequence). The CDR3 contains 14 residues. The DNA for the CDR3 is TGTGCCTGGAGTGTATATTCGGGAGCGGATGAGCAGTTCTTC. Encoded protein: CAWSVYSGADEQFF.

On this clonotype itself: At one boundary the junction diverges from the germline segment, which might be a read error. The chain employs TRBV6-5 and TRBJ1-1; 8 bases are shared with TRBD1. Germline V gene lookup returns CDR1 MNHEY and CDR2 SVGAGI. The CDR3 sequence is 14 residues long. CDR3 region: CASRLTGDDSEALF. CDR3 coding DNA: TGTGCCAGCAGGTTGACAGGGGATGACAGTGAAGCTTTATTT.